The present T cell receptor (beta chain) was sequenced within a study of T cell responses to AZD1222 COVID-19 vaccine (dated by TCRdb to about 2021). About the study as a whole: AZD1222 recipients with second doses at about 4 weeks or about 12 weeks were pooled, because spike-specific TCR depth and breadth did not differ between schedules. Trial participants were enrolled by age into 18-55, 56-69 and 70-plus year subgroups, with approximately 160, 26 and 62 TCR-sequenced participants respectively. TCR sequencing was performed for 233 trial participants, of whom about 200 were given two doses of AZD1222 and roughly 25 were given two doses of MenACWY control vaccine. Broad study findings and their caveats: Most participants were white British and females outnumbered males, and the authors suggested that clonal diversity may have been underestimated. No day 14 peak-response samples were available, so repertoires were characterized only after the peak T cell response. Nearly half of unique spike-specific TCRs reportedly recognized epitopes outside regions mutated in the B.1.351 and B.1.1.7 variants. In the small 56-69-year group, the increase in depth fell short of significance, most likely because of low power. Vaccine-associated CD4 TCRs spanned the whole spike protein, with dominant responses in regions 160-218 and 743-854. After two AZD1222 doses, both the breadth and the depth of spike-specific TCRs were significantly higher than at day 0 and than in MenACWY recipients. Only a handful of AZD1222 recipients were SARS-CoV-2 seropositive at baseline, limiting conclusions about previously exposed vaccinees.

The table lists this clone with a count of one. It has no known antigen specificity. Qualities for individual bases were not recorded, and no much larger clone is one base off. The sample's time point label is to be understood as: baseline before first vaccination. Vaccinee samples came from UK trials COV001 and COV002, including a single-blind randomized controlled phase 2/3 trial of AZD1222 (ChAdOx1 nCoV-19) in healthy adults. For TCRbeta chain sequencing, PBMC samples from trial participants were taken at day 0 and at day 28 after the second dose. The CDR3 covers 13 residues, taking in both the cysteine and the phenylalanine. The entry retains the CDR3 DNA only, 39 bases that are in frame from base 1. From the germline V gene, CDR1 is MNHEY and CDR2 is SVGAGI. At the junction V is shortened by 0 bases and J by 7 bases, with 9 bases in between. The CDR3 regions of human TCRbeta chains were analyzed by immunosequencing. The published analysis was carried out like this. TCRs in the repertoires were matched against a reference library of SARS-CoV-2-specific TCRs that had been generated with the MIRA antigen-specificity platform. Breadth meant the fraction of unique TCRs that were SARS-CoV-2-associated, whereas depth meant the fraction of total T cells that were SARS-CoV-2-associated. Using the MIRA data, every spike-specific TCR was mapped to the spike region that the TCR reacted to and assigned to either a CD4 or a CD8 class. Log10-transformed breadth and depth values were compared by one-way ANOVA with Sidak's multiple comparisons tests. TCRdb carries this immuneACCESS record with in-frame sequences only. Its versions omit some clonotypes, under half of them owing to an unresolved V gene in the studies checked, with the rest unexplained. V and J calls and clone size follow that table, whereas D and trimming were derived from the DNA. Across this sample there are under 150,000 clones, with roughly 87% seen only once. The biggest ten clones account for roughly 8% of the sample.

The sample was peripheral blood, taken on day 0 of AZD1222 vaccination. This clonotype originated in an adult in good health. This chain is built from TRBV6-5 and TRBJ1-2, with no confident D gene call. At the DNA level, the sequence is TGTGCCAGCAGTTACTCTGAGCGGTCTGGCTACACCTTC. This translates into CASSYSERSGYTF.